This TCR beta chain was obtained from a study of blood T cell repertoires in COVID-19. Across the study: Whether acute or convalescent, the COVID-19 samples came from the United States, Italy and Spain. PBMCs, B-cell-depleted T cells, or T cells were the source of the cDNA or gDNA that made up the material.

The data were produced by immunoSEQ multiplex PCR, yet TCRdb's version contains in-frame clones alone and is incomplete. In the table there are 250,000 or so clones, about 80% of which are singletons. Germline V gene data show CDR1 as SGDLS and CDR2 as YYNGEE. The CDR3 is made up of 14 amino acids. V was trimmed by 2 bases and J by 4 bases, leaving 12 bases between them. Sample: peripheral blood. V usage is TRBV9 and J usage is TRBJ1-1; D not resolved. This TCR came from a woman older than 75 with acute or convalescent COVID-19. The DNA for the CDR3 is TGTGCCAGCAGCGTGTACGACTTAGGCACTGAAGCTTTCTTT. Its protein product is CASSVYDLGTEAFF.